This entry concerns a single T cell receptor (beta chain). Trimming took 10 bases from V and 4 from J, leaving 14 bases between them. Germline loops: CDR1 SGHTA, CDR2 FQGNSA. The CDR3 is 13 residues long. This sample was included in a study of CD8+CD57+ T cells in acquired aplastic anemia. TCR beta VDJ combinations and CDR3 sequences were profiled from genomic DNA. Each CDR3 protein gets one entry after TCRdb re-called the reads with MiXCR. The sample yields roughly 63,000 distinct CDR3 sequences, approximately 54% seen once. Material: sorted CD4+, CD8+, or CD8+CD57+ T cells (not recorded which) from PBMCs. This receptor was identified in a human donor in good health, serving as a control. This sequence joins TRBV7-2 and TRBJ2-1; D is possibly TRBD2 (7 bases). CDR3 sequence reads: CATRGGGYNEQFF. In nucleotides, the CDR3 is TGTGCCACAAGGGGGGGCGGATACAATGAGCAGTTCTTC.